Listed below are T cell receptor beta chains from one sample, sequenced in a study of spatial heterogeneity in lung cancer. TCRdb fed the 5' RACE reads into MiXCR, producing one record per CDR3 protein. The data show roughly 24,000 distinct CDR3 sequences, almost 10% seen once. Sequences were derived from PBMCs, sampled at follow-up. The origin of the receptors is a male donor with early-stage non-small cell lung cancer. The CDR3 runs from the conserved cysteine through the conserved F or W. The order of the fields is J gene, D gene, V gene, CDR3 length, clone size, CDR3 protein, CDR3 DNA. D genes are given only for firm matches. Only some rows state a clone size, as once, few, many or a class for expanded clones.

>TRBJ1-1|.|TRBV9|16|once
CASSVAGDSFYMVAFF
TGTGCCAGCAGCGTAGCGGGAGACAGTTTTTACATGGTAGCTTTCTTT
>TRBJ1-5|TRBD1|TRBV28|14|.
CASSSGQGHQPQHF
TGTGCCAGCAGTTCGGGACAGGGGCATCAGCCCCAGCATTTT
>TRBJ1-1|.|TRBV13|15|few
CASSLGNRENTEAFF
TGTGCCAGCAGCTTAGGCAACAGAGAGAACACTGAAGCTTTCTTT
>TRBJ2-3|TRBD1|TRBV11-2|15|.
CASSFTPGTADTQYF
TGTGCCAGCAGCTTCACCCCCGGGACAGCAGATACGCAGTATTTT
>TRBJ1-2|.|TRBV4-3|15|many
CASSRGYGVNYGYTF
TGCGCCAGCAGCCGTGGCTATGGTGTGAACTATGGCTACACCTTC
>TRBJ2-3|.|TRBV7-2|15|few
CASSPRGRGPDTQYF
TGTGCCAGCAGCCCCCGGGGTAGGGGACCAGATACGCAGTATTTT
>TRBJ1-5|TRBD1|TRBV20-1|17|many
CSARDLAGGDRNQPQHF
TGCAGTGCTAGAGATCTTGCAGGGGGCGATCGCAATCAGCCCCAGCATTTT
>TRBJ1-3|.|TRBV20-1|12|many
CSADNSGNTIYF
TGCAGTGCTGACAACTCTGGAAACACCATATATTTT
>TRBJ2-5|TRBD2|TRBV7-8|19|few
CASSSRLAGAAIFQETQYF
TGTGCCAGCAGCTCACGACTAGCGGGGGCTGCCATATTCCAAGAGACCCAGTACTTC
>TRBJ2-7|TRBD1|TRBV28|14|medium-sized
CASSFRGRGSEQYF
TGTGCCAGCAGTTTCAGGGGGCGAGGATCCGAGCAGTACTTC
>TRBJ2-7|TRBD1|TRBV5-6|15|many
CASSLVGDRGYEQYF
TGTGCCAGCAGCTTGGTAGGGGACAGGGGATACGAGCAGTACTTC
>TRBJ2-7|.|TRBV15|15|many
CATSRDLGDNYEQYF
TGTGCCACCAGCAGAGATCTCGGGGACAACTACGAGCAGTACTTC
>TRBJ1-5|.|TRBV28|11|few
CASSSDGAQHF
TGTGCCAGCAGTTCCGACGGGGCCCAGCATTTT
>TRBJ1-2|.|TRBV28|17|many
CASSLLLNYRGGYGYTF
TGTGCCAGCAGTTTGCTTCTAAACTATCGCGGGGGCTATGGCTACACCTTC
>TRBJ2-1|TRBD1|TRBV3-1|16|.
CASSPTTGGFYNEQFF
TGTGCCAGCAGCCCCACGACAGGGGGTTTCTACAATGAGCAGTTCTTC
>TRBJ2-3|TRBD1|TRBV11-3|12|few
CASSAGGNTQYF
TGTGCCAGCAGCGCAGGGGGTAATACGCAGTATTTT
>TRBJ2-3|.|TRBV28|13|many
CASSLPDTDTQYF
TGTGCCAGCAGTTTACCGGACACAGATACGCAGTATTTT
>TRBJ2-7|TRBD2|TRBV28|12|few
CASNLNGGGSYF
TGTGCCAGCAATTTGAACGGGGGAGGGTCGTACTTC
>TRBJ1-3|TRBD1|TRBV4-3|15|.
CASSQGDSSGNTIYF
TGCGCCAGCAGCCAGGGGGACAGCTCTGGAAACACCATATATTTT
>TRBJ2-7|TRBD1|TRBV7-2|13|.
CASSTTGGNEQYF
TGTGCCAGCAGCACAACAGGGGGGAACGAGCAGTACTTC
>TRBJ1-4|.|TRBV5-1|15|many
CASSPEGGRAEKLFF
TGCGCCAGCAGCCCCGAGGGGGGGCGGGCTGAAAAACTGTTTTTT
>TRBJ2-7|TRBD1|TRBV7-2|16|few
CASSDRDRGRLYEQYF
TGTGCCAGCAGCGACCGGGACAGGGGGCGGCTCTACGAGCAGTACTTC
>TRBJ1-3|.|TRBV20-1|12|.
CSARRGENTIYF
TGCAGTGCTAGACGCGGGGAAAACACCATATATTTT
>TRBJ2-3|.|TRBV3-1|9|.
CAWGDTQYF
TGTGCCTGGGGAGATACGCAGTATTTT
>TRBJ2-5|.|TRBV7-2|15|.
CASSLERRGPGTQYF
TGTGCCAGCAGCTTAGAGCGGAGGGGACCGGGGACCCAGTACTTC
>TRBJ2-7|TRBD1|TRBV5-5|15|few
CASSSAGTETYEQYF
TGTGCCAGCAGCTCCGCCGGGACAGAGACCTACGAGCAGTACTTC
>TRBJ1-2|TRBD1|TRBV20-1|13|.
CSASGTGGYGYTF
TGCAGTGCTTCCGGGACAGGGGGCTATGGCTACACCTTC
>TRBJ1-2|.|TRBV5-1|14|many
CASSLGAENYGYTF
TGCGCCAGCAGCTTGGGAGCAGAAAACTATGGCTACACCTTC
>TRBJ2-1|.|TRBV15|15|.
CATSREGTPYNEQFF
TGTGCCACCAGCAGAGAAGGTACCCCCTACAATGAGCAGTTCTTC